These 8 T cell receptor beta chains were sequenced from one sample in a study of T cell responses to AZD1222 COVID-19 vaccine. The protocol was immunoSEQ multiplex PCR, while the TCRdb copy is restricted to in-frame clones and leaves out a portion. The profile shows 80,000 to 100,000 clones, 80% to 95% of them singletons. The sample in question was peripheral blood, obtained 28 days after the second AZD1222 dose. The receptors originated from an adult who received the AZD1222 COVID-19 vaccine.

This clone appeared once. This chain joins TRBV20-1 and TRBJ1-2; 9 bases are shared with TRBD1. The CDR3 consists of 11 residues. CDR1 is DFQATT and CDR2 is SNEGSKA in the germline V gene (reference sequence). For the CDR3, the DNA is TGCAGGACAGGGGGTAACTATGGCTACACCTTC. Translating it yields CRTGGNYGYTF.

The V and J genes are TRBV6-6 and TRBJ1-6, with D unresolved. Germline V gene sequence: CDR1 MNHNY, CDR2 SVGAGI (reference sequence). V dropped 2 bases and J dropped 9 bases, with 8 bases sitting between them. CDR3 length: 13 amino acids. CDR3 amino acids: CASSYDPVSPLHF. The DNA of the CDR3 is TGTGCCAGCAGTTACGACCCGGTTTCACCCCTCCACTTT.

The rearrangement joins TRBV5-1 to TRBJ2-3, with TRBD2 matching over 10 bases. The CDR3 contains 19 residues. After removal of 6 bases from V and 0 bases from J, the junction contained 16 bases not matched to a gene. Per germline, CDR1 SGHRS and CDR2 YFSETQ. The CDR3 nucleotides are TGCGCCAGCACCGGGGCTAGCGGGAGACCCCTGTCTAGCACAGATACGCAGTATTTT. This gives the protein CASTGASGRPLSSTDTQYF.

The chain recombines TRBV28 with TRBJ1-5; tentatively, D is TRBD1 (6 bases). V was pared by 5 bases and J by 4 bases, with 12 bases between. CDR3 length: 14 residues. CDR1 MDHEN and CDR2 SYDVKM come from the germline V gene. CDR3 loop: CASSVDRRNQPQHF. The CDR3 region has the DNA TGTGCCAGCAGTGTAGACAGGAGAAATCAGCCCCAGCATTTT.

This clone showed up just once. The chain uses TRBV4-1 and TRBJ1-3; TRBD1 agrees at 7 bases. Germline CDR1 reads MGHRA; CDR2 reads YSYEKL. The CDR3 has 17 amino acids. The ends lost 0 bases at V and 3 bases at J; junction bases unmatched: 8. The CDR3 protein is CASSQDHQGVFGNTIYF. Here the CDR3 DNA reads TGCGCCAGCAGCCAAGATCACCAGGGGGTGTTTGGAAACACCATATATTTT.

The CDR3 DNA follows: TGCAGCGTTGAAGGAAGGGAGGGTAACTATGGCTACACCTTC. Translation: CSVEGREGNYGYTF. The chain couples TRBV29-1 to TRBJ1-2; D gene unclear. CDR3 size: 14 residues. CDR1 is SQVTM, CDR2 ANQGSEA, per germline. V was shortened by 1 base and J by 1 base, with 10 bases between the two germline ends.

The chain carries TRBV4-2 and TRBJ2-1; D gene ambiguous. Trimming left V 6 bases short and J 7 bases short, with 13 bases between. Germline lookup yields CDR1 LGHNA and CDR2 YNFKEQ. The CDR3 is 13 residues long. The CDR3 DNA follows: TGTGCCAGCAGTCAGAACGAGTGGAATGAGCAGTTCTTC. Translation: CASSQNEWNEQFF.

A few counts support this clone. The V call is TRBV7-9, the J call TRBJ2-5; tentatively, D is TRBD1 (6 bases). V lost 5 bases and J 1 base, leaving 11 bases between the germline ends. The germline CDR1 and CDR2 sequences are SEHNR and FQNEAQ (reference sequence). The CDR3 runs to 14 residues. CDR3 sequence: CASSEGHLQETQYF. The CDR3 DNA follows: TGTGCCAGCAGCGAGGGACACCTCCAAGAGACCCAGTACTTC.